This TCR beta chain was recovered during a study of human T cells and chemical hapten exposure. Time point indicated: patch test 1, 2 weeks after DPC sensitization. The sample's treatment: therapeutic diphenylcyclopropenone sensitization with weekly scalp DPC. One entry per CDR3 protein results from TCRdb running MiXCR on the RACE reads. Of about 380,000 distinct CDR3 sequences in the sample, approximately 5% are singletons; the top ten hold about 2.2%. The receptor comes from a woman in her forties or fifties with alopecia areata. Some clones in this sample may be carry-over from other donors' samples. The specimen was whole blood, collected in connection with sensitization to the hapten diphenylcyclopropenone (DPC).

The CDR3 DNA reads TGTGCCAGCAGCTCTTCAAGCGGGGGGGCCATGACAGATACGCAGTATTTT. This codes for CASSSSSGGAMTDTQYF. The chain couples TRBV7-9 to TRBJ2-3; TRBD2 matches 10 bases. The ends lost 4 bases at V and 3 bases at J; junction bases unmatched: 10. Germline values: CDR1 SEHNR, CDR2 FQNEAQ (reference sequence). The CDR3 totals 17 residues.